This record concerns one T cell receptor (beta chain) sequence. The CDR3 runs to 15 residues. The germline CDR1 and CDR2 sequences are SGHDT and YYEEEE. The V end lost 3 bases, the J end lost 4 bases, and 13 bases lay between the germline ends. This entry is derived from a study of T cell responses to AZD1222 COVID-19 vaccine. TCRdb's table, derived via immunoSEQ multiplex PCR, lists solely in-frame clones and lacks some. The sample comprises about 120,000 clones, 85% to 95% of which are singletons, and around 1.5% rests with the top ten. The rearrangement links TRBV5-6 to TRBJ2-2, with a possible D match to TRBD2 (7 bases). The specimen comprised peripheral blood, sampled 28 days after the second AZD1222 dose. The sequence derives from an adult who received the AZD1222 COVID-19 vaccine. This CDR3 is CASSWGRGSTGELFF. As DNA, the CDR3 is TGTGCCAGCAGCTGGGGGCGGGGGAGCACCGGGGAGCTGTTTTTT.